The clone carrying this T cell receptor (beta chain) turned up a few times. The antigen remains undetermined. This sample stems from a study of lymphopenia after photon versus proton radiotherapy. Trimming left V 1 base short and J 8 bases short, with 12 bases between. Per germline, CDR1 SGHAT and CDR2 FQNNGV. CDR3 length equals 14 residues. General observations from the study: Post-nadir TCR diversity decline inversely tracked overall survival among those who died. After the lymphocyte nadir, photon-treated repertoires showed oligoclonal expansion, especially of CD8+ Temra cells.

TCRdb's table, derived via immunoSEQ multiplex PCR, lists solely in-frame clones and lacks some. The profile shows some 76,000 clones, 85% to 95% of them singletons. This sequence was found in a woman in her 40s with cholangiocarcinoma. The gene calls are TRBV11-2 and TRBJ2-1; the D gene could be TRBD1 or TRBD2 (6 bases each). The source material was peripheral blood, sampled from a patient treated with photon-based radiotherapy. The CDR3 here is CASSLGGAQDEQFF. CDR3 DNA: TGTGCCAGCAGCTTAGGGGGGGCGCAGGATGAGCAGTTCTTC.